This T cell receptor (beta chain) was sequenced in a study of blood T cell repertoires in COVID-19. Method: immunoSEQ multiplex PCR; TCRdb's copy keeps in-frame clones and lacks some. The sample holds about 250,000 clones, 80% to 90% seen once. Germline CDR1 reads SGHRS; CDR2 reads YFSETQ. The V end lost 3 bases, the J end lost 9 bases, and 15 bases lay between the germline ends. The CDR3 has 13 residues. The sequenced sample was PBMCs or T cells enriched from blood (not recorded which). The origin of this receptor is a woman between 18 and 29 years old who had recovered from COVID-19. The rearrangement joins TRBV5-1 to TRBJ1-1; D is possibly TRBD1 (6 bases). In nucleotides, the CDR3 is TGCGCCAGCAGCTCTGGACAGTTTATTCAAGCTTTCTTT. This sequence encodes CASSSGQFIQAFF.